This T cell receptor beta chain was recorded in a study of response to subunit inactivated influenza vaccine (dated by TCRdb to 2016 to 2019). Concerning the study at large: Deep quantitative T cell receptor repertoire profiling was used in the study to track responses to a trivalent subunit inactivated influenza vaccine.

The paper as a whole reports these results and caveats: The authors suggested that each seasonal influenza vaccination may recruit only a limited number of new T cells.

As concerns this clonotype: There is no known antigen for this receptor. Per-base qualities were not stored, and no clone one base away is much larger.

V lost 3 bases and J lost 4 bases; the stretch between them is 16 bases long. The CDR3 holds 14 amino acids from the cysteine to the phenylalanine. Only the CDR3 portion is preserved as DNA: 42 bases, with reading frame beginning at the first base. From the germline V gene (reference sequence), CDR1 is DFQATT and CDR2 is SNEGSKA. The time point label on this specimen signifies: 45 days after influenza vaccine administration. The library was built by means of RT-PCR. Instrument on record: Illumina HiSeq 2500. TCRdb trimmed public reads at Q25 via fastp, called clones via MiXCR and kept in-frame beta chains. A single entry per CDR3 protein holds the most common genes and DNA from its merged rows. The sample yields roughly 460,000 distinct CDR3 sequences; over 9.5% were counted once. In total, the top ten clones hold about 12% of the sample.

The sequence links TRBV20-1 to TRBJ2-7; tentative D gene TRBD2, with 6 bases matching. This TCR was sampled from a man aged 45-65 years who received an inactivated influenza vaccine. Donor details come from another sample of the same person, matched by shared clones. This sample comprised PBMCs from blood, obtained about 40 days after vaccination. The CDR3 amino acid sequence is: CSASVLREPYEQYF. At the DNA level, the sequence is TGCAGTGCTAGTGTATTACGGGAGCCGTACGAGCAGTACTTC.